These T cell receptor beta chains were read from a single sample in a study of cytomegalovirus exposure and HLA in healthy donors. The repertoire was sequenced with immunoSEQ multiplex PCR; TCRdb's copy has only in-frame clones and lacks some. The table has over 150,000 clones, 70% to 75% seen once; the top ten hold more than 4%. The sample taken for sequencing was PBMCs. The receptors here all came from a young man in good health and CMV-seropositive. The CDR3 runs from the conserved cysteine through the conserved F or W. Fields, in order: V gene, J gene, D gene, clone size, CDR3 protein, CDR3 DNA. D genes are given only for firm matches. Not all rows give a size; the values are once, few, many and, for expanded clones, a class.

>TRBV9|TRBJ2-7|-|few
CASSPSNNPREQYF
TGTGCCAGCAGCCCTTCCAATAACCCACGGGAGCAGTACTTC
>TRBV28|TRBJ1-5|TRBD1|-
CASSRTGGAGQPQHF
TGTGCCAGCAGCAGGACAGGGGGCGCGGGTCAGCCCCAGCATTTT
>TRBV5-1|TRBJ2-1|TRBD1|-
CASRPVGTGYNEQFF
TGCGCCAGCAGGCCAGTGGGGACAGGTTACAATGAGCAGTTCTTC
>TRBV5-4|TRBJ2-3|-|-
CASSFGGMGTDTQYF
TGTGCCAGCAGCTTCGGCGGGATGGGCACAGATACGCAGTATTTT
>TRBV11-2|TRBJ2-7|TRBD2|-
CASSLWGGSSDEQYF
TGTGCCAGCAGCTTATGGGGGGGATCCTCAGACGAGCAGTACTTC
>TRBV7-9|TRBJ1-1|-|-
CASSSAPSSRKAFF
TGTGCCAGCAGCTCCGCCCCTTCGTCCAGAAAGGCTTTCTTT
>TRBV7-9|TRBJ2-7|-|-
CASSLVWGQGSSYEQYF
TGTGCCAGCAGCTTAGTATGGGGTCAGGGGAGCTCCTACGAGCAGTACTTC
>TRBV27|TRBJ1-6|TRBD1|-
CASSRGTGVSPLHF
TGTGCCAGCAGTCGAGGGACAGGGGTTTCACCCCTCCACTTT
>TRBV7-9|TRBJ2-5|-|-
CSSSLGGQPGETQYF
TGTTCCAGCAGCTTAGGAGGACAGCCGGGAGAGACCCAGTACTTC
>TRBV5-5|TRBJ2-3|TRBD1|-
CASSGRTGFTDTQYF
TGTGCCAGCAGCGGTCGGACAGGTTTCACAGATACGCAGTATTTT
>TRBV6-5|TRBJ2-7|TRBD1|-
CASSPRTGSGEQYF
TGTGCCAGCAGTCCCAGGACAGGTTCTGGAGAGCAGTACTTC
>TRBV19|TRBJ2-7|-|-
CASSSAGLPYEQYF
TGTGCCAGTAGTTCGGCAGGGCTTCCCTACGAGCAGTACTTC
>TRBV23-1|TRBJ2-6|TRBD1|-
CASSQSRTGSRSGANVLTF
TGCGCCAGCAGTCAATCTCGGACAGGGTCCCGCTCTGGGGCCAACGTCCTGACTTTC
>TRBV2|TRBJ2-7|-|few
CASSEGGAYEQYF
TGTGCCAGCAGTGAAGGTGGTGCCTACGAGCAGTACTTC
>TRBV7-9|TRBJ1-1|-|-
CASSSGENTEAFF
TGTGCCAGCAGCTCCGGAGAGAACACTGAAGCTTTCTTT
>TRBV4-1|TRBJ1-1|TRBD1|-
CASSQGPDRTDEAFF
TGCGCCAGCAGCCAAGGCCCGGACAGGACGGATGAAGCTTTCTTT
>TRBV5-1|TRBJ2-3|TRBD1|-
CASSPGTGPDTQYF
TGCGCCAGCAGCCCTGGGACAGGGCCAGATACGCAGTATTTT
>TRBV7-2|TRBJ2-3|TRBD2|-
CASSRTSGSSDTQYF
TGTGCCAGCAGCCGGACTAGCGGGAGTTCAGATACGCAGTATTTT
>TRBV21-1|TRBJ1-5|-|-
CASSKGCPGSSNQPQHF
TGTGCCAGCAGCAAAGGGTGCCCGGGGTCCAGCAATCAGCCCCAGCATTTT
>TRBV7-9|TRBJ2-5|TRBD1|-
CASSSDRAQETQYF
TGTGCCAGCAGCTCGGACAGGGCCCAAGAGACCCAGTACTTC
>TRBV11-2|TRBJ1-1|TRBD1|-
CASRVPGQGWYTEAFF
TGTGCCAGCAGGGTACCGGGACAGGGATGGTACACTGAAGCTTTCTTT
>TRBV7-2|TRBJ2-7|-|-
CASTPVRGSEQYF
TGTGCCAGCACCCCGGTCAGGGGCAGCGAGCAGTACTTC
>TRBV7-3|TRBJ2-2|-|-
CASSPGAGAGELFF
TGTGCCAGCAGCCCCGGGGCAGGGGCGGGGGAGCTGTTTTTT
>TRBV10-1|TRBJ2-7|-|few
CASSEVGRGEQYF
TGCGCCAGCAGTGAGGTGGGGCGGGGCGAGCAGTACTTC
>TRBV6-1|TRBJ1-1|TRBD1|-
CASVRRTGLDTEAFF
TGTGCCAGCGTTCGTAGGACAGGTCTAGACACTGAAGCTTTCTTT
>TRBV18|TRBJ1-1|-|-
CASSPGGGHGTEAFF
TGTGCCAGCTCACCCGGGGGGGGGCACGGCACTGAAGCTTTCTTT
>TRBV30|TRBJ2-6|-|-
CAWNWGGLGNTGANVLTF
TGTGCCTGGAATTGGGGGGGCTTGGGAAACACTGGGGCCAACGTCCTGACTTTC
>TRBV5-1|TRBJ2-5|TRBD2|-
CASSLVSGGSQTQYF
TGCGCCAGCAGCTTGGTTAGCGGGGGCTCTCAGACCCAGTACTTC
>TRBV4-2|TRBJ1-1|-|-
CASSQDPRANTEAFF
TGTGCCAGCAGCCAAGATCCCAGGGCGAACACTGAAGCTTTCTTT
>TRBV19|TRBJ1-2|TRBD1|-
CASSPQSGTAYGYTF
TGTGCCAGTAGTCCCCAGTCCGGGACAGCCTATGGCTACACCTTC
>TRBV28|TRBJ1-2|-|-
CASSGQHYGYTF
TGTGCCAGCAGCGGACAGCACTATGGCTACACCTTC
>TRBV7-8|TRBJ2-7|TRBD2|-
CASSITAGVVDEQYF
TGTGCCAGCAGCATTACCGCGGGGGTTGTGGACGAGCAGTACTTC
>TRBV18|TRBJ1-4|-|-
CASSAGTNEKLFF
TGTGCCAGCTCCGCCGGGACAAATGAAAAACTGTTTTTT
>TRBV19|TRBJ1-2|-|once
CASSIAARTPGGYTF
TGTGCCAGTAGTATAGCGGCCCGGACACCTGGGGGCTACACCTTC
>TRBV6-5|TRBJ2-7|TRBD2|once
CASSRLAEASYEQYF
TGTGCCAGCAGCCGACTAGCGGAGGCCTCCTACGAGCAGTACTTC
>TRBV9|TRBJ1-1|-|-
CASSAPSPGRTEAFF
TGTGCCAGCAGCGCCCCTTCACCAGGGAGGACTGAAGCTTTCTTT
>TRBV7-2|TRBJ2-5|-|few
CATLKEGGRQKTQYF
TGTGCCACCCTAAAAGAGGGGGGGCGTCAGAAGACCCAGTACTTC
>TRBV7-3|TRBJ2-1|-|-
CASSLMGGLGWNEQFF
TGTGCCAGCAGCTTAATGGGGGGGCTCGGTTGGAATGAGCAGTTCTTC
>TRBV28|TRBJ2-1|TRBD1|-
CASSSGQGFSNEQFF
TGTGCCAGCAGTTCGGGACAGGGTTTTAGCAATGAGCAGTTCTTC
>TRBV27|TRBJ2-7|-|-
CASSLGTPYEQYF
TGTGCCAGCAGTCTCGGGACACCCTACGAGCAGTACTTC
>TRBV15|TRBJ2-3|TRBD1|-
CATTTGGSIDTQYF
TGTGCCACGACTACAGGGGGCTCGATAGATACGCAGTATTTT
>TRBV6-5|TRBJ1-5|TRBD1|few
CASSYGQGQGQPQHF
TGTGCCAGCAGTTACGGACAGGGGCAGGGACAGCCCCAGCATTTT
>TRBV27|TRBJ2-3|-|-
CASSSRVFDTQYF
TGTGCCAGCAGTTCTCGGGTCTTCGATACGCAGTATTTT